What follows is one T cell receptor (beta chain) and its context. The record originates from a study of blood T cell repertoires in COVID-19. About the study: Sites in the United States, Italy and Spain provided acute and convalescent COVID-19 samples. PBMCs, B-cell-depleted T cells, or T cells provided the cDNA or gDNA that made up the material.

CDR1 and CDR2 from the germline V gene are SGHNT and YYREEE (reference sequence). This CDR3 contains 15 residues. V dropped 3 bases and J dropped 2; count of bases not matched to a gene: 5. Original analysis: Scientists estimated how many nucleated cells there were by amplifying reference gene primers. TCRdb keeps only in-frame clones here, not all; method: immunoSEQ multiplex PCR. Clone size and the V and J calls come from that table; the DNA yielded D and trimming. The sample consists of under 450,000 clones, about 89% of them appearing once. The rearrangement joins TRBV5-4 to TRBJ1-1; the match to TRBD1 covers 9 bases. Sequenced input: PBMCs or T cells enriched from blood (not recorded which). The sequence came from a woman between 40 and 50 years old who had been exposed to COVID-19. The CDR3 nucleotides are TGTGCCAGCAGCTGGGGGACAGGGCGAAACACTGAAGCTTTCTTT. It translates to CASSWGTGRNTEAFF.